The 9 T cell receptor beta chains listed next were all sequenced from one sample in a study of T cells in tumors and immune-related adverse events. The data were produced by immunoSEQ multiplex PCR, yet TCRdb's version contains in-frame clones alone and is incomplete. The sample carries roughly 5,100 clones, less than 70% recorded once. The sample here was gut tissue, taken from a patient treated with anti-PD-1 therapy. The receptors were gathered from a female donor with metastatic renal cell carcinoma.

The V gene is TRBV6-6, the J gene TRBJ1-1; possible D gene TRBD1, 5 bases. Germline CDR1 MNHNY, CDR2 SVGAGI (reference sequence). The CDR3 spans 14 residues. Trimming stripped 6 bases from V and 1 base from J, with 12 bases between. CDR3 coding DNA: TGTGCCAGCAGGGATGGGGGGGGGAACACTGAAGCTTTCTTT. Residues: CASRDGGGNTEAFF.

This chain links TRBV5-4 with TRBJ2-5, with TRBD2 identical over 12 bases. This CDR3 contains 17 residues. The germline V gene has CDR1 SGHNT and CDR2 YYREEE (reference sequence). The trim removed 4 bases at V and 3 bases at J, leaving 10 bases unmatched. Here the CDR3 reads CASSRGPPSGGEETQYF. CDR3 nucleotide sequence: TGTGCCAGCAGCCGCGGGCCCCCTAGCGGGGGGGAAGAGACCCAGTACTTC.

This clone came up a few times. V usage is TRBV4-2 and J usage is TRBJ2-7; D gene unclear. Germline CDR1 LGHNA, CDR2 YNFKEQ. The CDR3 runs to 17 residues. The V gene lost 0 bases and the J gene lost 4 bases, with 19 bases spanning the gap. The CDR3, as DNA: TGTGCCAGCAGCCAAGAGCTGGGTTTTGTAGAAATTTACGAGCAGTACTTC. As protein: CASSQELGFVEIYEQYF.

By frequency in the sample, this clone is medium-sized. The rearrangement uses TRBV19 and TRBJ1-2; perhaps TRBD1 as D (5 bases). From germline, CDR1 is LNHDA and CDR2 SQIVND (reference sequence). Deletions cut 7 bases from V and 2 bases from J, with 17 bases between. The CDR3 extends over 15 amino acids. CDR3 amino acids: CASKRGALENYGYTF. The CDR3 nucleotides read TGTGCCAGTAAGCGAGGGGCCTTGGAAAACTATGGCTACACCTTC.

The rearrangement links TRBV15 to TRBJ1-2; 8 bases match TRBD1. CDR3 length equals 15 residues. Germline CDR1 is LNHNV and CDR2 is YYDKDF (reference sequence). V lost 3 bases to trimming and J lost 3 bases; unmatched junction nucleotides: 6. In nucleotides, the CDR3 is TGTGCCACCAGCAGGGGGCAGGGGGCACACTATGGCTACACCTTC. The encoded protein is CATSRGQGAHYGYTF.

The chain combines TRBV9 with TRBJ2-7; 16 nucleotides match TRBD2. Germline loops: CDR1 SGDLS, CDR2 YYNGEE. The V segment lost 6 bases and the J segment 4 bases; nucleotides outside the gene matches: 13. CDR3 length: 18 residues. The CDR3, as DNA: TGTGCCAGCACCCCACCGGGACTAGCGGGAGGGCCTAGGTACGAGCAGTACTTC. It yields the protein CASTPPGLAGGPRYEQYF.

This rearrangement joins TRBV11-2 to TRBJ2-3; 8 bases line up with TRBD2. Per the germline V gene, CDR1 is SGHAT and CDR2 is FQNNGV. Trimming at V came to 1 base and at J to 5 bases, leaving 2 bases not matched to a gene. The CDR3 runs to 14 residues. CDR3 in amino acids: CASSLVAGGDTQYF. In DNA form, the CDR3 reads TGTGCCAGCAGCTTAGTTGCGGGGGGAGATACGCAGTATTTT.

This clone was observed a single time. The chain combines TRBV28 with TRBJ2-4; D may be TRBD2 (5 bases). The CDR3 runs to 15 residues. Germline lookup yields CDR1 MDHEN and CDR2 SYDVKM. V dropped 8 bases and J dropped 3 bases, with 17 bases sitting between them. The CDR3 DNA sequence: TGTGCCAGCGTTGGAGCGGTGTATGACAAAAACATTCAGTACTTC. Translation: CASVGAVYDKNIQYF.

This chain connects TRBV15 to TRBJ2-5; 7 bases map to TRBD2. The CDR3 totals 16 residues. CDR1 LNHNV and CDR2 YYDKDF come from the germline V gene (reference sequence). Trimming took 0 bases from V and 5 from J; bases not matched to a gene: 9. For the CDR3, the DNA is TGTGCCACCAGCAGAGAGGGGAGGGGAGCGAGGGAGACCCAGTACTTC. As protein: CATSREGRGARETQYF.